A selection of T cell receptor beta chains follows, all from one sample in a study of T cells in localized non-small cell lung cancer. Repertoires were generated with immunoSEQ multiplex PCR, while TCRdb's copy carries only in-frame clones and drops some. The sample comprises 55,000 to 75,000 clones, 85% to 90% of which are singletons, and around a fifth rests with the top ten. Sequenced here: peripheral blood, sampled before any cancer treatment. These receptors came from a male donor aged 60 or over with stage III squamous cell lung carcinoma. Each CDR3 is given with its conserved first and last residue. Size tells how often a clone was seen (once, few, many) or the class of an expanded clone, and some rows leave it out.

v_call,j_call,clone_size,cdr3_aa
TRBV11-2,TRBJ2-3,-,CASRGGADTQYF
TRBV5-6,TRBJ2-4,-,CASSLGGVKNIQYF
TRBV2,TRBJ1-2,-,CASSVPRGQGTNYGYTF
TRBV30,TRBJ2-7,-,CAWSPQWAGQYF
TRBV6-5,TRBJ1-2,-,CASSTQGQRYGYTF
TRBV5-6,TRBJ2-7,-,CASSLANAVEQYF
TRBV5-4,TRBJ1-4,-,CASSRGLTGVVEKLFF
TRBV11-2,TRBJ2-3,-,CASSLEVVTDTQYF
TRBV2,TRBJ2-1,-,CASKGDSGGYNEQFF
TRBV21-1,TRBJ2-3,-,CASSPRGAGGTRTDTQYF
TRBV11-2,TRBJ1-1,-,CASSQDRVSTEAFF
TRBV5-1,TRBJ2-3,-,CASSFRDTDTQYF
TRBV2,TRBJ2-5,-,CASSAIGNRQETQYF
TRBV28,TRBJ2-3,-,CASSTPDSTDTQYF
TRBV6-6,TRBJ1-6,once,CASREGNNSPLHF
TRBV13,TRBJ2-3,-,CASSPPGFGTDTQYF
TRBV5-1,TRBJ2-4,few,CASSLGDNKNIQYF
TRBV6-1,TRBJ2-3,-,CASSAGTGGSDTQYF
TRBV19,TRBJ1-5,-,CASSNQDRENQPQHF
TRBV5-8,TRBJ1-6,-,CASSWVGGSYNSPLHF
TRBV4-2,TRBJ2-3,-,CASAASGRSRTDTQYF
TRBV6-4,TRBJ1-1,few,CASRGGQGEAFF
TRBV9,TRBJ2-3,-,CASSPIAGGTDTQYF
TRBV19,TRBJ1-1,-,CASSIKSNTEAFF
TRBV7-2,TRBJ2-1,-,CASSLAGPEQFF
TRBV6-5,TRBJ1-1,once,CASSSRTGLNTEAFF
TRBV19,TRBJ1-4,-,CASRITGFPDEKLFF
TRBV5-6,TRBJ2-3,-,CASSSSWNTQYF
TRBV28,TRBJ2-3,-,CASSFMGLAGGTTDTQYF
TRBV19,TRBJ1-4,-,CASSPFRTGTEKLFF
TRBV30,TRBJ2-3,-,CAWSVQADTQYF
TRBV5-1,TRBJ1-6,-,CASSLEGGSYNSPLHF
TRBV19,TRBJ2-7,-,CASSHQTGGIHEQYF
TRBV7-2,TRBJ2-7,few,CASSSSLGSASRGEQYF
TRBV28,TRBJ2-3,once,CASSAPSLAGTQYF
TRBV27,TRBJ1-2,-,CASSLRQGFGYTF
TRBV6-6,TRBJ2-5,-,CASSSSGGQTQYF
TRBV5-1,TRBJ2-5,-,CASSPEGPETQYF
TRBV5-1,TRBJ1-2,once,CASSLFGGESGYTF
TRBV9,TRBJ1-4,-,CASSPSGQFNEKLFF
TRBV4-1,TRBJ1-5,-,CASSQVPGNSNQPQHF
TRBV10-3,TRBJ1-2,-,CAIRAGEIYGYTF
TRBV30,TRBJ1-2,-,CAWTPGGVGYTF
TRBV7-8,TRBJ1-5,once,CASSLDRVPNQPQHF
TRBV6-1,TRBJ1-1,-,CASSATPGQITEAFF
TRBV19,TRBJ2-5,-,CASSISPSKTQYF
TRBV5-1,TRBJ2-7,-,CASSFGRKTYEQYF
TRBV19,TRBJ1-5,-,CASSVQGQNQPQHF
TRBV19,TRBJ2-7,-,CASSISPDGEREQYF
TRBV28,TRBJ2-7,few,CASSLPYEQYF
TRBV6-1,TRBJ2-5,-,CASSDGTSVQETQYF
TRBV4-2,TRBJ2-3,-,CASSQDASGGLDTQYF
TRBV11-2,TRBJ1-4,once,CASSSHSASNEKLFF
TRBV7-2,TRBJ1-3,-,CASSLAGGTSGNTIYF
TRBV5-1,TRBJ1-3,-,CASSLAVPGNTIYF
TRBV11-2,TRBJ2-1,-,CASSLRTGYGQFF
TRBV19,TRBJ2-5,-,CASSIGAPGDQETQYF
TRBV5-6,TRBJ1-1,few,CASSLGQILNTEAFF
TRBV25-1,TRBJ1-1,once,CASSRTVNTEAFF
TRBV9,TRBJ2-7,-,CASSVAGRSYEQYF